The 26 T cell receptor beta chains listed next were all sequenced from one sample in a study of neurological immune-mediated disorders (dated by TCRdb to between 2018 and 2021). Library preparation was by 5' RACE. Sequencing relied on an Illumina HiSeq 2500. TCRdb ran its own pipeline on the public reads, namely fastp trimming at Q25 and MiXCR clone calling, and kept in-frame beta chains. Identical CDR3 proteins give one entry, which carries the most common genes and DNA. Within this sample are about 81,000 distinct CDR3 sequences, with roughly 4.5% of them counted one time only. Approximately 5.7% of the sample is in the top ten clones. What the time point label conveys for this sample: longitudinal time-point 3. Material for sequencing was PBMCs. The receptors originated from a woman aged 55-75 years with multiple sclerosis.

This clonotype was recorded many times. J is TRBJ2-3 and V is TRBV5-1, with 9 bases lining up with TRBD2. This CDR3 spans 18 amino acids. The V segment lost 0 bases and the J segment 3 bases; nucleotides outside the gene matches: 11. Germline CDR1 reads SGHRS; CDR2 reads YFSETQ. CDR3 region: CASSLDLAGTFSTDTQYF. CDR3 coding DNA: TGCGCCAGCAGCTTGGATCTAGCGGGGACATTCAGTACAGATACGCAGTATTTT. Combining the CDR3 with reference TRBV5-1 and TRBJ2-3 gives the whole variable domain KAGVTQTPRYLIKTRGQQVTLSCSPISGHRSVSWYQQTPGQGLQFLFEYFSETQRNKGNFPGRFSGRQFSNSRSEMNVSTLELGDSALYLCASSLDLAGTFSTDTQYFGPGTRLTVL.

This clonotype was seen ten or more times. The genes are TRBV5-5 and TRBJ1-1; 8 nucleotides align to TRBD1. This CDR3 is built from 16 residues. CDR1 is SGHKS and CDR2 is YYEKEE in the germline V gene (reference sequence). V trimming: 4 bases; J trimming: 0 bases; junction bases outside the gene matches: 8. CDR3 loop: CASSISRQGLNTEAFF. In nucleotides, the CDR3 is TGTGCCAGCAGCATAAGTCGACAGGGGTTGAACACTGAAGCTTTCTTT.

This clonotype was seen many times. The gene calls are TRBV7-2 and TRBJ2-1, with 8 bases matching TRBD2. The CDR3 runs to 14 residues. V shed 8 bases, J shed 8 bases, and the junction held 11 bases outside the gene matches. Germline V gene data show CDR1 as SGHTA and CDR2 as FQGNSA. CDR3 sequence reads: CASGTGTSNHEQFF. CDR3 nucleotides: TGTGCCAGCGGAACCGGGACTAGTAACCATGAGCAGTTCTTC.

This clonotype was counted ten times or more. The gene calls are TRBV20-1 and TRBJ1-1; 8 positions agree with TRBD1. Germline CDR1 DFQATT, CDR2 SNEGSKA (reference sequence). Trimming at V came to 6 bases and at J to 1 base, leaving 4 bases not matched to a gene. This CDR3 is 13 amino acids long. The CDR3 DNA sequence: TGCAGTGCCCGAGACAGGGGGAACACTGAAGCTTTCTTT. Translated: CSARDRGNTEAFF.

A word on this clonotype: A much larger clonotype is one base distant, so this may be a read error. V usage is TRBV7-6 and J usage is TRBJ2-3, with D unresolved. Germline V CDR1 and CDR2: SGHVS, FNYEAQ. The CDR3 covers 13 residues. V gave up 3 bases and J gave up 5 bases, with 9 bases separating them. In nucleotides, the CDR3 is TGTGCCAGCAGCTTTCAAGTGGTAGATACGCAGTATTTT. Translation: CASSFQVVDTQYF.

A few counts support this clonotype. This chain connects TRBV18 to TRBJ2-1, with 11 bases fitting TRBD1. Germline CDR1 KGHSH, CDR2 LQKENI. The CDR3 has 15 amino acids. Germline trimming cut 2 bases from V and 8 bases from J; bases unmatched to any gene: 5. CDR3 in amino acids: CASSPGQGAFDEQFF. CDR3 nucleotide sequence: TGTGCCAGCTCACCAGGACAGGGGGCGTTCGATGAGCAGTTCTTC.

This clonotype has at least ten counts. The chain links TRBV5-1 to TRBJ2-3, with a possible D match to TRBD2 (5 bases). The ends were cut back, 4 bases at V and 1 base at J, with 13 bases in the middle. The CDR3 has 15 amino acids. The germline V gene encodes CDR1 SGHRS and CDR2 YFSETQ. In DNA, the CDR3 is TGCGCCAGCAGCCAATTAGCGTCAGGCACAGATACGCAGTATTTT. Translation: CASSQLASGTDTQYF. Based on the CDR3 plus reference TRBV5-1 and TRBJ2-3, the full variable domain is KAGVTQTPRYLIKTRGQQVTLSCSPISGHRSVSWYQQTPGQGLQFLFEYFSETQRNKGNFPGRFSGRQFSNSRSEMNVSTLELGDSALYLCASSQLASGTDTQYFGPGTRLTVL.

Points on this clonotype: A much larger clone differs from this one at a single base, so this may be a read error. The CDR3 nucleotides are TGTGCCAGCAGCTTGAACAGGGCGGACACCGGGGATCTGTTTTTT. The encoded protein is CASSLNRADTGDLFF. The chain combines TRBV7-2 with TRBJ2-2, with D possibly matching TRBD1 (6 bases). Germline V gene lookup returns CDR1 SGHTA and CDR2 FQGNSA. CDR3 length equals 15 residues.

Ten or more counts support this clonotype. The rearrangement uses TRBV12-3 or TRBV12-4 and TRBJ2-7; the match to TRBD2 covers 10 bases. The CDR3 spans 14 residues. The J segment lost 2 bases and the V segment lost 8 bases, leaving 6 bases of the junction unmatched. CDR3 nucleotide sequence: TGTGCCAGCTGCTGGACTAGCGGTCCCTACGAGCAGTACTTC. This gives the protein CASCWTSGPYEQYF.

As for this clonotype: Given a much more abundant clone one base away, this may be a read error. The chain is built from TRBV5-1 and TRBJ2-7, with 12 positions matching TRBD1. The junction had 7 bases not matched to a gene; V was cut back by 4 bases and J by 5 bases. There are 15 residues in the CDR3. Germline V CDR1 and CDR2: SGHRS, YFSETQ. The CDR3 region has the DNA TGCGCCAGCAGCCCACCGGGACAGGGGGCGCACGAGCAGTACTTC. Translated: CASSPPGQGAHEQYF. The full variable domain, its missing parts supplied by reference TRBV5-1 and TRBJ2-7, is KAGVTQTPRYLIKTRGQQVTLSCSPISGHRSVSWYQQTPGQGLQFLFEYFSETQRNKGNFPGRFSGRQFSNSRSEMNVSTLELGDSALYLCASSPPGQGAHEQYFGPGTRLTVT.

This clonotype appeared many times. The chain carries TRBV2 and TRBJ1-3, with 9 bases identical to TRBD1. This CDR3 spans 11 amino acids. V lost 4 bases to trimming and J lost 14 bases; unmatched junction nucleotides: 3. From germline, CDR1 is SNHLY and CDR2 FYNNEI. The CDR3: CASSAGQGVYF. DNA for the CDR3: TGTGCCAGCAGTGCGGGACAGGGTGTATATTTT.

In this sample, this clonotype turned up many times. The genes are TRBV12-3 or TRBV12-4 and TRBJ2-5, with D possibly TRBD2 on 7 matching bases. The V gene lost 3 bases and the J gene lost 2 bases, with 10 bases spanning the gap. The CDR3 is 14 amino acids. This chain's CDR3 is CASSLKGGQETQYF. The CDR3 DNA reads TGTGCCAGCAGTTTGAAGGGGGGGCAAGAGACCCAGTACTTC.

The table lists this clonotype with many counts. The V gene is TRBV3-1, the J gene TRBJ1-5; D uncertain. The CDR3 is 15 amino acids. Germline V gene sequence: CDR1 LGHDT, CDR2 YNNKEL (reference sequence). The V and J ends lost 1 base and 3 bases respectively, with 10 bases between them. This chain's CDR3 is CASSQGRRDNQPQHF. In DNA form, the CDR3 reads TGTGCCAGCAGCCAAGGCAGACGGGACAATCAGCCCCAGCATTTT.

There are many counts of this clonotype. The CDR3 bases are TGCAGTGCTTTTCCGACGGAGAACACCGGGGAGCTGTTTTTT. Protein product: CSAFPTENTGELFF. This chain uses TRBV20-1 with TRBJ2-2; no clear D gene. CDR1 is DFQATT, CDR2 SNEGSKA, per germline (reference sequence). This CDR3 has 14 amino acids. V shed 5 bases and J shed 1 base, with 11 bases lying between them.

This clonotype showed up many times. CDR3 DNA sequence: TGTGCCACCAGCAGAGAACGGGGCGAGGAAGATACGCAGTATTTT. Translation: CATSRERGEEDTQYF. The chain recombines TRBV15 with TRBJ2-3; D could derive from TRBD1 or TRBD2 (5 bases each). V was clipped by 0 bases and J by 5 bases, with 12 bases between them. Germline-derived CDR1 and CDR2 are LNHNV and YYDKDF (reference sequence). The CDR3 has 15 residues. Filled out from reference TRBV15 and TRBJ2-3, the complete variable domain reads DAMVIQNPRYQVTQFGKPVTLSCSQTLNHNVMYWYQQKSSQAPKLLFHYYDKDFNNEADTPDNFQSRRPNTSFCFLDIRSPGLGDTAMYLCATSRERGEEDTQYFGPGTRLTVL.

The table lists this clonotype with many counts. This chain links TRBV20-1 with TRBJ1-6; perhaps TRBD1 as D (5 bases). Trimming removed 4 bases from V and 12 bases from J, with 22 bases in between. The CDR3 loop spans 15 amino acids. Germline V lookup: CDR1 DFQATT, CDR2 SNEGSKA (reference sequence). The CDR3 DNA is TGCAGTGCTACGCCCACGGCGGGACGAGGAGTACCCCTCCACTTT. This encodes CSATPTAGRGVPLHF.

This clonotype came up many times. The J gene is TRBJ1-5, the V gene TRBV12-3 or TRBV12-4, with 7 positions matching TRBD1. V shed 8 bases and J 3 bases; nucleotides not matched to a gene: 10. The CDR3 sequence is 15 residues long. The CDR3 sequence is CASLRTGANNQPQHF. CDR3 DNA sequence: TGTGCCAGCTTACGAACAGGGGCAAACAATCAGCCCCAGCATTTT.

This clonotype has a count of ten or more. The V and J genes are TRBV29-1 and TRBJ1-2, with D hard to call. Between the trimmed V and J ends, which lost 3 bases and 3 bases, there was a span of 5 bases. This CDR3 has 11 amino acids. Germline values: CDR1 SQVTM, CDR2 ANQGSEA. The CDR3 sequence is CSVDRDYGYTF. CDR3 DNA sequence: TGCAGCGTTGATCGCGACTATGGCTACACCTTC.

At least ten counts were recorded for this clonotype. This chain joins TRBV5-4 and TRBJ2-7; D might be TRBD1 (6 bases). Germline V CDR1 and CDR2: SGHNT, YYREEE (reference sequence). V shed 0 bases and J shed 2 bases, with 9 bases lying between them. This CDR3 comprises 14 residues. This CDR3 is CASSLAGVPYEQYF. As DNA, the CDR3 is TGTGCCAGCAGCTTGGCAGGGGTGCCCTACGAGCAGTACTTC.

V and J are TRBV11-3 and TRBJ2-1, with 8 bases matching TRBD1. Germline CDR1 reads SGHNT; CDR2 reads YENEEA. Trimming took 5 bases from V and 6 from J; bases not matched to a gene: 6. CDR3 size: 14 residues. The CDR3 nucleotides read TGTGCCAGCAGCCGAGGGACAGGCGCCAATGAGCAGTTCTTC. Amino acid sequence: CASSRGTGANEQFF. The complete variable domain, with remaining parts taken from reference TRBV11-3 and TRBJ2-1, reads EAGVVQSPRYKIIEKKQPVAFWCNPISGHNTLYWYLQNLGQGPELLIRYENEEAVDDSQLPKDRFSAERLKGVDSTLKIQPAELGDSAVYLCASSRGTGANEQFFGPGTRLTVL.

At least ten counts were recorded for this clonotype. V gene TRBV24-1 combines with J gene TRBJ2-1; TRBD1 aligns across 11 bases. The CDR3 length is 15 residues. V was clipped by 6 bases and J by 4 bases; unmatched bases: 4. Germline values: CDR1 KGHDR, CDR2 SFDVKD. This CDR3 is CATSSGTGGYNEQFF. DNA of the CDR3: TGTGCCACCAGTTCTGGGACAGGGGGGTACAATGAGCAGTTCTTC.

In this sample, this clonotype turned up many times. The chain carries TRBV20-1 and TRBJ1-4; D ambiguous. V was clipped by 5 bases and J by 4 bases, with 17 bases between them. The CDR3 covers 15 residues. CDR1 and CDR2 from the germline V gene are DFQATT and SNEGSKA (reference sequence). The CDR3 DNA is TGCAGTGCTCCTAAGAAAGTCGCCGTTAATGAAAAACTGTTTTTT. As protein: CSAPKKVAVNEKLFF.

In its sample, this clonotype was seen many times. The chain joins TRBV5-1 to TRBJ1-1; D is perhaps TRBD1 (6 bases). From germline, CDR1 is SGHRS and CDR2 YFSETQ. V was pared by 0 bases and J by 9 bases, with 15 bases between. The CDR3 consists of 14 residues. For the CDR3, the DNA is TGCGCCAGCAGCTTGGCCCCCGGACAGTTAAAAGCTTTCTTT. Translating gives CASSLAPGQLKAFF.

This clonotype has ten or more counts. The chain combines TRBV4-1 with TRBJ2-7; D is possibly TRBD1 (6 bases). Germline V gene data show CDR1 as MGHRA and CDR2 as YSYEKL. The CDR3 extends over 13 amino acids. V was pared by 4 bases and J by 5 bases, with 12 bases between. The CDR3 region is CASSLFQGNEQYF. The CDR3, as DNA: TGCGCCAGCAGCCTGTTCCAGGGGAACGAGCAGTACTTC.

This clonotype occurred many times. A read error may be the cause here, since a much bigger clone is one base away. V usage is TRBV5-1 and J usage is TRBJ1-4; D is unresolved. The V gene's germline CDR1 is SGHRS and CDR2 YFSETQ. CDR3 size: 15 residues. The V gene lost 0 bases and the J gene lost 7 bases, with 13 bases spanning the gap. The CDR3 loop is CASSLAVGDGEKLFF. The CDR3 coding sequence is TGCGCCAGCAGCTTGGCGGTAGGAGATGGTGAAAAACTGTTTTTT.

This clonotype was seen ten or more times. J is TRBJ2-2 and V is TRBV15, with 10 positions matching TRBD1. Germline CDR1 reads LNHNV; CDR2 reads YYDKDF (reference sequence). The CDR3 has 16 amino acids. V was clipped by 3 bases and J by 4 bases; unmatched bases: 5. The DNA for the CDR3 is TGTGCCACCAGCAGGGCCGGGACAGGGGTCACCGGGGAGCTGTTTTTT. The encoded protein is CATSRAGTGVTGELFF.